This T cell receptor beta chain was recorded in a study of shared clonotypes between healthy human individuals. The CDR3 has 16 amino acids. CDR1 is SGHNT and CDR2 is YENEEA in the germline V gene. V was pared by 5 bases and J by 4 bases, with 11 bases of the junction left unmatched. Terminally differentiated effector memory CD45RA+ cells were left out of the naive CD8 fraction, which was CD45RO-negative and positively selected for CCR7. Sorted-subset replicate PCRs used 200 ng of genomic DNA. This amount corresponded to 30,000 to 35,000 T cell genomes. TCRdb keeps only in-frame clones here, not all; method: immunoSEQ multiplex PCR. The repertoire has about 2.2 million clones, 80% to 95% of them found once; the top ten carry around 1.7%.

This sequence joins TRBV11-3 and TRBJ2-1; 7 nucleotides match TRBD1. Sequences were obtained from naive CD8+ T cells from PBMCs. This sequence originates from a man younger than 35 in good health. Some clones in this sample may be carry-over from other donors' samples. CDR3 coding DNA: TGTGCCAGCAGCCGTGGGCCAAGGGGGCTTTACAATGAGCAGTTCTTC. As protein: CASSRGPRGLYNEQFF.